The sequence of this T cell receptor beta chain was determined in a study of T cells expressing NK-cell markers. Overall study results and limits: The study found dominant NKG2C+ clonotypes at roughly 1.0-7.0% of CD8+ T cells in about 6 donors.

TCRdb reprocessed the 5' RACE reads and keeps a single row for each CDR3 protein, giving no DNA. This sample's table has about 32,000 distinct CDR3 sequences. About this clonotype: Antigen unknown.

Per the germline V gene, CDR1 is SEHNR and CDR2 is FQNEAQ (reference sequence). This CDR3 region has 17 residues. This TCR was sampled from a woman between 18 and 70 years old in good health. Sequencing was performed on blood T cells: a sorted CD56 or NKG2C T cell subset, CD4+ or CD8+ T cells, or bulk PBMC T cells (not recorded which). The chain joins TRBV7-9 to TRBJ1-1; TCRdb indicates TRBD1, and absent DNA this call remains unverified. The CDR3 loop is CASSYPGGLQSHTEAFF.